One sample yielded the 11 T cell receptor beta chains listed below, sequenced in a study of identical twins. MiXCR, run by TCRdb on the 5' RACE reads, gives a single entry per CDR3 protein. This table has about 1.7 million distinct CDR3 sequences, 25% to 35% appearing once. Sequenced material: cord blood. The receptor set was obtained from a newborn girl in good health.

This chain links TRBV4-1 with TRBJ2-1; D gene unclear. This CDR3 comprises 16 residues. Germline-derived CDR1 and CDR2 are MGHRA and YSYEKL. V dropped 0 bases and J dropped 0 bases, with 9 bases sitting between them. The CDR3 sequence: CASSQEPVSSYNEQFF. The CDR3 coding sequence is TGCGCCAGCAGCCAAGAGCCCGTGAGCTCCTACAATGAGCAGTTCTTC.

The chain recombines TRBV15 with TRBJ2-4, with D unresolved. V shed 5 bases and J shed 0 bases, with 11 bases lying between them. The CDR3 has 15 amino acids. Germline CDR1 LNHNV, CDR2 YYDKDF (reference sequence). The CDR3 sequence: CATSRPGVAKNIQYF. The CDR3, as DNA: TGTGCCACCAGCCGCCCTGGAGTAGCCAAAAACATTCAGTACTTC.

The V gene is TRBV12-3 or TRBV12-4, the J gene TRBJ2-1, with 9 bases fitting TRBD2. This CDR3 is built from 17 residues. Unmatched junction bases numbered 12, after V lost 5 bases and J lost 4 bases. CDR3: CASSPYGLATHYNEQFF. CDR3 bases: TGTGCCAGCAGTCCGTACGGACTAGCGACACATTACAATGAGCAGTTCTTC.

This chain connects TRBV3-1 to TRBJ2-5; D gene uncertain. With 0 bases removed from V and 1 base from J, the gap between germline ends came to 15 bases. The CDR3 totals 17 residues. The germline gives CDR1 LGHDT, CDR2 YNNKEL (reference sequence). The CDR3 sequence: CASSQDLGAAVQETQYF. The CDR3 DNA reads TGTGCCAGCAGCCAAGATCTTGGTGCTGCAGTCCAAGAGACCCAGTACTTC.

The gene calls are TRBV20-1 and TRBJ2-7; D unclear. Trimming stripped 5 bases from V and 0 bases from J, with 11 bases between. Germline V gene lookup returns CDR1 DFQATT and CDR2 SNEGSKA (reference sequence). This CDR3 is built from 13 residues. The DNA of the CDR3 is TGCAGTGCTGACGGACCTACCTCCTACGAGCAGTACTTC. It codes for CSADGPTSYEQYF.

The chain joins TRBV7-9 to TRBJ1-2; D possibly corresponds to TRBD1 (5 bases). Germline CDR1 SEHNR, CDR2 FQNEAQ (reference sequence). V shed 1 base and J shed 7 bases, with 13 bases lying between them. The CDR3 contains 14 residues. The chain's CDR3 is CASSLVGEISGYTF. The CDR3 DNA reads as TGTGCCAGCAGCTTAGTAGGGGAAATATCTGGCTACACCTTC.

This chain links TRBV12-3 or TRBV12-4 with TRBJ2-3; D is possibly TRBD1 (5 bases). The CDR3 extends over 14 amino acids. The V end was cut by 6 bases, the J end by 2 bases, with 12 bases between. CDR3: CASRGRFPTDTQYF. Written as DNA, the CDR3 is TGTGCCAGCAGGGGGCGGTTCCCCACAGATACGCAGTATTTT.

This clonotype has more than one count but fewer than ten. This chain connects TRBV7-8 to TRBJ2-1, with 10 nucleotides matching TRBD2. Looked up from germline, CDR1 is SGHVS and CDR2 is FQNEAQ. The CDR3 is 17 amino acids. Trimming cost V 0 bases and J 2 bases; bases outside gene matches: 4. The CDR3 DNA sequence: TGTGCCAGCAGCTTAGCTCTAGCGGGGGAAACCTACAATGAGCAGTTCTTC. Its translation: CASSLALAGETYNEQFF.

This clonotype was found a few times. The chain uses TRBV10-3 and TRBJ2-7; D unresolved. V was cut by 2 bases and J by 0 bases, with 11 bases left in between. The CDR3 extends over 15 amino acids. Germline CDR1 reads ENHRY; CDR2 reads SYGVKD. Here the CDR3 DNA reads TGTGCCATCAGTGAGACATCTATATACTCCTACGAGCAGTACTTC. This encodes CAISETSIYSYEQYF.

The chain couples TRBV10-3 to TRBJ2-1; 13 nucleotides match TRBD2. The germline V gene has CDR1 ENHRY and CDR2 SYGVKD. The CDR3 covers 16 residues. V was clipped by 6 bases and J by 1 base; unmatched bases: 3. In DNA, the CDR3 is TGTGCCATCAGGGGGACTAGCGGGATATCCTACAATGAGCAGTTCTTC. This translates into CAIRGTSGISYNEQFF.

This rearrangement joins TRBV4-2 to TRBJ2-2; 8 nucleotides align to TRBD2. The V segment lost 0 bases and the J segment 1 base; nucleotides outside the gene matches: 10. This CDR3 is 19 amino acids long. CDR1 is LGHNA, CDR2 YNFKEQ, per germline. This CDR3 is CASSQDRGGSGGNTGELFF. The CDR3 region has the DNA TGTGCCAGCAGCCAAGATCGGGGAGGGAGCGGGGGGAACACCGGGGAGCTGTTTTTT.